Included here is one T cell receptor beta chain sequence, with context. This clonotype was picked up many times. This receptor's antigen is unknown. No base qualities exist here, and no much larger clone lies one base off it. What the time point label conveys for this sample: newly diagnosed GD, antithyroid drugs for less than 3 months. RNA was extracted from PBMCs in TRIzol for both TCR sequencing and RNA sequencing. Graves' disease was diagnosed according to American Thyroid Association guidelines. Recruitment of patients was carried out at an endocrinology department in Xi'an, China. Each patient gave 7 to 9.5 milliliters of peripheral blood, collected in an EDTA anticoagulant tube. Ficoll Paque Plus density gradient separation was used to isolate PBMCs, and no additional T cell sorting was done. An Agilent 2100 Bioanalyzer and agarose gel were used to assess RNA quality, and a NanoDrop 2000 was used to measure RNA concentration.

This sample is part of a study of regulatory T cells in long-lasting Graves disease (dated by TCRdb to the early 2020s). Some background on the complete study: Antithyroid drugs had been taken for less than 3 months by newly diagnosed Graves' disease patients. Peripheral blood TCR sequencing and RNA sequencing compared persistent Graves' disease patients with newly diagnosed Graves' disease patients. The study took place in China and was registered as a clinical trial. A total of about 35 samples underwent TCR sequencing, from about 13 patients with persistent Graves' disease and roughly 20 patients with newly diagnosed Graves' disease. Study-wide conclusions, independent of this receptor: The authors noted that the small sample size was a limitation that may lower accuracy. Preferential use of TRBV28, TRBJ1-2 and TRBJ2-5 was observed in persistent disease, whereas TRBV20-1 and TRBJ2-1 were favored in newly diagnosed disease. A larger number of public clonotypes was shared among persistent patients (2,741) than among newly diagnosed patients (around 970). The study examined only peripheral blood because the primary lesion, thyroid tissue, could not be accessed. Compared with newly diagnosed patients, patients with persistent Graves' disease had lower TCR Shannon entropy and fewer highly expanded clones, which suggests clonal expansion. Sequencing and analysis were restricted to the TCR beta chain.

Trimming removed 6 bases from V and 5 bases from J; the gene matches leave 8 bases unexplained. CDR1 MDHEN and CDR2 SYDVKM are derived from the germline V gene. The CDR3 goes from the cysteine to the phenylalanine over 15 residues. Just CDR3 DNA is preserved here, 45 bases in frame from base 1. Library generation was performed with multiplex PCR. The sequencer listed for this sample is Illumina HiSeq 4000. To build TCR beta libraries, CDR3 regions were amplified by Arm-PCR using iRepertoire HTBI primers. Gel purification was performed on PCR products prior to sequencing. The authors' analysis ran thus. Across samples, fewer than 70 TRBV and 13 to 15 TRBJ segments were identified and used for gene usage analysis of CDR3 amino acid clonotypes. COPE and FqMerger were used to merge filtered high-quality paired reads into contigs. BLAST was used to align contigs to IMGT TRBV, TRBD and TRBJ reference genes, and CDR3 was defined according to IMGT. Any clonotype with a frequency above 0.1% was classified as a highly expanded clone. Repertoire diversity was measured by Shannon entropy, and V-J evenness by the Gini coefficient. Clonotypes shared by more than one individual were considered public. TCRdb cleaned the public reads at Q25 with fastp, built clones with MiXCR and kept in-frame beta chains. Every entry covers one CDR3 protein and lists the most common genes and DNA from its rows. These V and J calls originate from TCRdb's pipeline instead of the authors' own analysis. This sample holds some 500,000 distinct CDR3 sequences; 15% to 20% were observed only once. 25% of the sample is held by the ten biggest clonotypes.

The same data also contributed to another study, on T cells in Graves' hyperthyroidism and ophthalmopathy. From the second report: Stable Graves' hyperthyroidism was defined as no progression to ophthalmopathy during 18 months of follow-up. Hyperthyroidism patients were aged 18 to 65 years and newly diagnosed, with disease duration of less than 2 months. The study excluded patients with uncontrolled infections, other autoimmune diseases, pregnancy or lactation. Diagnoses relied on clinical symptoms, serum thyroxine and TRAb, thyroid ultrasound and orbital computed tomography. The TCR CDR3 was subjected to a first round of RT-PCR using the HTBI primer set and the Qiagen OneStep RT-PCR kit. Most expanded thyroid clonotypes (frequency above 0.001) were also found in blood, which suggests that blood repertoires may mirror thyroid immune responses. In cross-validation, a model built on a 13 V-J signature told ophthalmopathy apart from stable hyperthyroidism with roughly 87% sensitivity and approximately 81% specificity, and in testing the same model reached 80%/75%. In validation, progression to ophthalmopathy was predicted by the model with 65% to 71% sensitivity and around 75% specificity, a median of around 6.5 months before onset. To identify TCR V-J signatures that set the groups apart, the researchers used a discovery cohort of 100 or so patients, made up of fewer than 50 with Graves' ophthalmopathy and some 60 with stable Graves' hyperthyroidism. An independent validation cohort of fewer than 20 hyperthyroidism patients and more than 15 patients who later progressed to ophthalmopathy tested prospective prediction of ophthalmopathy. The 90 to 100 discovery patients were randomly split 7:3 into training and test sets. The study also compared thyroid tissue and blood T-cell repertoires from roughly six Graves' hyperthyroidism patients. Once sampling was done, hyperthyroidism patients were given methimazole at a starting dose of 30 mg daily, whereas ophthalmopathy patients were given high-dose intravenous methylprednisolone. The libraries were constructed in a second round of multiplex PCR and then size-selected and purified. The libraries were sequenced on an Illumina HiSeq2000 using paired-end 100 bp reads. SOAPnuke was used to process the raw data, with reads discarded if the reads contained adapters or uncalled bases, had a mean Phred below 15, or lacked an exact constant-primer or identifier match. High-quality paired reads were merged using COPE v1.2.5, and each unique nucleotide sequence was defined as a clonotype. Clonotypes were aligned to IMGT TRBV, TRBD and TRBJ reference segments using MiTCR v1.1. Analysis was restricted to V-J combinations with a frequency above 0.0001, which covered roughly 99% of repertoires. The TCS score was defined as the ratio of F50 (clonal expansion) to E x V (chaos), calculated using BLOSUM62-based TCRdist between CDR3 peptides within each V-J. Welch's t-statistics and random forest reduced some 510 V-J features to 13, which were used in a naive Bayes classifier (R e1071). No statistical method was used to fix the sample size in advance, and group allocation was not hidden from the investigators. TCR Vbeta CDR3 sequencing of roughly 140 peripheral blood samples (roughly 43 ophthalmopathy, 70 to 85 hyperthyroidism and roughly 17 progressor patients) is reported in the paper.

The chain is encoded by TRBV28 joined to TRBJ1-5; 9 nucleotides in the junction match TRBD1. The sequenced sample was peripheral blood mononuclear cells (PBMCs), obtained at new diagnosis, from a patient treated with antithyroid drugs. The clonotype comes from a woman aged 35 to 59 with Graves disease. Donor details come from another sample of the same person, matched by shared clones. The sequence in DNA is TGTGCCAGCAGATCGGGACAGGGTACATATCAGCCCCAGCATTTT. Translation gives CASRSGQGTYQPQHF.